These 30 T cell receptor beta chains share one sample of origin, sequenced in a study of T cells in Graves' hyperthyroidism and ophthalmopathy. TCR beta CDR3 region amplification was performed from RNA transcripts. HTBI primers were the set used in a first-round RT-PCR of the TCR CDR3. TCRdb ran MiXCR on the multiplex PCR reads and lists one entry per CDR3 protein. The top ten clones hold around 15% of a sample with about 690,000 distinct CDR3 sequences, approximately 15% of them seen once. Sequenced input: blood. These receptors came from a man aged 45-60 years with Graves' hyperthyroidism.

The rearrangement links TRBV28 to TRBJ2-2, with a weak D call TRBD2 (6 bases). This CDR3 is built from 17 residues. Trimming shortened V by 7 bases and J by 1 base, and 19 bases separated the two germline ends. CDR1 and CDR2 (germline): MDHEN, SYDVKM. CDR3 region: CASTFPTGRGNTGELFF. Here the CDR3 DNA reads TGTGCCAGCACTTTCCCTACCGGGAGAGGGAACACCGGGGAGCTGTTTTTT.

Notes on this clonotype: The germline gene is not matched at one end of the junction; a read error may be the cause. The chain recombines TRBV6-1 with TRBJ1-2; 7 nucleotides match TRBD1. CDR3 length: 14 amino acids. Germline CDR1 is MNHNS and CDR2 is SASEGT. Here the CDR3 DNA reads TGTGCCAGCAGCCGGGGACAGCCTAAGTATGGCTACACCTTC. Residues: CASSRGQPKYGYTF.

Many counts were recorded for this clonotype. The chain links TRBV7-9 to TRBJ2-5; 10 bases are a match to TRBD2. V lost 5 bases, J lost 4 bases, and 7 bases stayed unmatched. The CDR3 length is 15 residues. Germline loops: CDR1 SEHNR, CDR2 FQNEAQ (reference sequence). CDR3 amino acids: CASSGAGGPSETQYF. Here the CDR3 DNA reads TGTGCCAGCAGCGGAGCGGGAGGGCCTTCAGAGACCCAGTACTTC. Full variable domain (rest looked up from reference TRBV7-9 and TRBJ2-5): DTGVSQNPRHKITKRGQNVTFRCDPISEHNRLYWYRQTLGQGPEFLTYFQNEAQLEKSRLLSDRFSAERPKGSFSTLEIQRTEQGDSAMYLCASSGAGGPSETQYFGPGTRLLVL.

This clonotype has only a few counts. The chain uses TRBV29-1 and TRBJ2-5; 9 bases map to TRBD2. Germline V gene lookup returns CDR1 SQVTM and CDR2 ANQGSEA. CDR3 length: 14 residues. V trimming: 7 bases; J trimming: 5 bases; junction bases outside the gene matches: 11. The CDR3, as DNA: TGCAGCGGTGGTTGGCGGGAGGGCCGTGAGACCCAGTACTTC. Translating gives CSGGWREGRETQYF.

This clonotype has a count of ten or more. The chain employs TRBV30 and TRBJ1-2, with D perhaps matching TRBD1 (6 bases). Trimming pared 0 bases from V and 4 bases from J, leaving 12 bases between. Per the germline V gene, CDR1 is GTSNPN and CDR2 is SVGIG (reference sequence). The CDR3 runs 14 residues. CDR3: CAWSVLGTPYGYTF. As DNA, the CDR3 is TGTGCCTGGAGTGTACTAGGGACACCCTATGGCTACACCTTC.

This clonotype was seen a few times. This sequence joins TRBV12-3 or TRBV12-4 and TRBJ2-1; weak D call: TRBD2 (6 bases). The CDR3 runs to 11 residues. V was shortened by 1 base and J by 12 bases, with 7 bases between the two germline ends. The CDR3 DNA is TGTGCCAGCAGTTTAGGTAGCGGGCAGTTCTTC. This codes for CASSLGSGQFF.

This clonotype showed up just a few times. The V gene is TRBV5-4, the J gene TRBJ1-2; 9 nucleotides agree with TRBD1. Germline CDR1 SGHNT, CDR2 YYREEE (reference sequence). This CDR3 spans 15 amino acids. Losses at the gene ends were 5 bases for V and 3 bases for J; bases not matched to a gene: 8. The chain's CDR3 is CASRNRGLVDYGYTF. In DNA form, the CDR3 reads TGTGCCAGCAGGAACAGGGGGCTAGTCGACTATGGCTACACCTTC.

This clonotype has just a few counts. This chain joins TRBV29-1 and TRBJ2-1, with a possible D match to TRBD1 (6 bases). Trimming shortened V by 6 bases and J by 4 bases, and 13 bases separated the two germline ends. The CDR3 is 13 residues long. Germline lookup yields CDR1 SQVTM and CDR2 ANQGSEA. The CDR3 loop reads CSVQLRGYNEQFF. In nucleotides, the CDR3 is TGCAGCGTACAACTAAGGGGGTACAATGAGCAGTTCTTC.

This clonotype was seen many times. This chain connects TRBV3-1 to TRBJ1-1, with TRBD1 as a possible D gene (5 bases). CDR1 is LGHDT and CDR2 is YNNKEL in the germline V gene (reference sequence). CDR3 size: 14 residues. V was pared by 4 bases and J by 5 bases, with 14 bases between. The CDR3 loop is CASSPDAGNTEAFF. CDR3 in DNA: TGTGCCAGCAGCCCCGACGCAGGGAATACTGAAGCTTTCTTT. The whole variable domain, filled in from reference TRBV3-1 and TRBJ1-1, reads DTAVSQTPKYLVTQMGNDKSIKCEQNLGHDTMYWYKQDSKKFLKIMFSYNNKELIINETVPNRFSPKSPDKAHLNLHINSLELGDSAVYFCASSPDAGNTEAFFGQGTRLTVV.

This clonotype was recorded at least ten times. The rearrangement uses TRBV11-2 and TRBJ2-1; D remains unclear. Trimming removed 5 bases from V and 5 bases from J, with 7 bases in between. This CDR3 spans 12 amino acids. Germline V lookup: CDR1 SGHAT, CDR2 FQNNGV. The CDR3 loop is CASSLLHNEQFF. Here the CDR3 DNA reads TGTGCCAGCAGCCTTCTACACAATGAGCAGTTCTTC.

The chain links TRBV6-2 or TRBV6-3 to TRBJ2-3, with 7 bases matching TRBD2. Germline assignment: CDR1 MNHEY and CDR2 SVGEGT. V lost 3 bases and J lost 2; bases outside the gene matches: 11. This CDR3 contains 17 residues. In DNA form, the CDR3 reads TGTGCCAGCAGTTATTGGAATAGCGGGCGAACCACAGATACGCAGTATTTT. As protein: CASSYWNSGRTTDTQYF.

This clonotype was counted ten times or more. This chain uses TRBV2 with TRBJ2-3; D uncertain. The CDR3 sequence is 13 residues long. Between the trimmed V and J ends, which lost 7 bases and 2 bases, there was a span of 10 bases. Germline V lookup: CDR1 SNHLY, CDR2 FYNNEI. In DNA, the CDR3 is TGTGCCAGCAAGGGTGATGCCACAGATACGCAGTATTTT. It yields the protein CASKGDATDTQYF.

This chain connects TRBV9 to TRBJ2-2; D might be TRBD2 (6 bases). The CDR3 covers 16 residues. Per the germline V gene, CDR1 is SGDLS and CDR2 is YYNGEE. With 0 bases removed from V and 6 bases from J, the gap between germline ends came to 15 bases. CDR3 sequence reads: CASSVVSGASPGELFF. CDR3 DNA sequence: TGTGCCAGCAGCGTAGTCTCGGGAGCATCCCCCGGGGAGCTGTTTTTT.

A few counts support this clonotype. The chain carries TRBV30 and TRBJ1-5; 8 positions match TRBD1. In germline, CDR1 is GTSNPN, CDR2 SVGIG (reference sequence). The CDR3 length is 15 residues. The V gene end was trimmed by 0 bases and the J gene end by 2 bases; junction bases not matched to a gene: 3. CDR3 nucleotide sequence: TGTGCCTGGAGTGTACCGGGACAGGGCAATCAGCCCCAGCATTTT. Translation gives CAWSVPGQGNQPQHF.

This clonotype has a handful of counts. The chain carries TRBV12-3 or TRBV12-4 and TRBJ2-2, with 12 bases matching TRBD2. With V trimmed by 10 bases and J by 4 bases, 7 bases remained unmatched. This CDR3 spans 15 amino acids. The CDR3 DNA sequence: TGTGCCAATCGGACTAGCGGGACGTTCACCGGGGAGCTGTTTTTT. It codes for CANRTSGTFTGELFF.

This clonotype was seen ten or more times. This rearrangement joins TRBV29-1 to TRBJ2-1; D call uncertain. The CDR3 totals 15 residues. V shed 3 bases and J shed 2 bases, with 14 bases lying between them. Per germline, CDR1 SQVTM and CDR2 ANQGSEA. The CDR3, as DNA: TGCAGCGTTGACCGATCAGGAGTTACCTACAATGAGCAGTTCTTC. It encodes CSVDRSGVTYNEQFF.

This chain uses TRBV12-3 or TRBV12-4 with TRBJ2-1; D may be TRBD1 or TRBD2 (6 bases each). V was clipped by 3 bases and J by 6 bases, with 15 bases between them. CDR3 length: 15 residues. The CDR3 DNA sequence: TGTGCCAGCAGTTTTAGGGGGGATAGGGTCAATGAGCAGTTCTTC. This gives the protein CASSFRGDRVNEQFF.

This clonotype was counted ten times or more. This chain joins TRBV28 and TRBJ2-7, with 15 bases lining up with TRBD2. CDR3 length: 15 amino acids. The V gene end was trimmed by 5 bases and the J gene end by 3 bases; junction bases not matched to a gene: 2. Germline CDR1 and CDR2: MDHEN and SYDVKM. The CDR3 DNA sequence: TGTGCCAGCAGTGGACTAGCGGGAGGGCACTACGAGCAGTACTTC. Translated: CASSGLAGGHYEQYF.

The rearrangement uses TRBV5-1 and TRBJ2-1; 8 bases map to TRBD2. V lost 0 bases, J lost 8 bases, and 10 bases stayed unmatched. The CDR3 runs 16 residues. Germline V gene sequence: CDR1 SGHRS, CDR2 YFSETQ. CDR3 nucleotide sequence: TGCGCCAGCAGCTTGGACTACGGGAGGGCCAGGGATGAGCAGTTCTTC. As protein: CASSLDYGRARDEQFF. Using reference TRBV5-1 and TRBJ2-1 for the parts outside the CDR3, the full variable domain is KAGVTQTPRYLIKTRGQQVTLSCSPISGHRSVSWYQQTPGQGLQFLFEYFSETQRNKGNFPGRFSGRQFSNSRSEMNVSTLELGDSALYLCASSLDYGRARDEQFFGPGTRLTVL.

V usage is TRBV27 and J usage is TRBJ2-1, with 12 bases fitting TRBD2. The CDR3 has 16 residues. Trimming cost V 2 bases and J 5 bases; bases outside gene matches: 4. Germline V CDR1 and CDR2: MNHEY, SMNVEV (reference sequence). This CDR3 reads CASSLTSGRYNNEQFF. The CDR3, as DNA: TGTGCCAGCAGTTTAACTAGCGGGAGGTATAACAATGAGCAGTTCTTC.

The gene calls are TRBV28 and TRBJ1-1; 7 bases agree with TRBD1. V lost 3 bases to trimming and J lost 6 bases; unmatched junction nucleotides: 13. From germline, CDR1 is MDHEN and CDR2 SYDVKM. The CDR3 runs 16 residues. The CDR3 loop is CASSFPGGGPEAEAFF. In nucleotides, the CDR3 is TGTGCCAGCAGTTTCCCAGGGGGGGGCCCCGAAGCTGAAGCTTTCTTT.

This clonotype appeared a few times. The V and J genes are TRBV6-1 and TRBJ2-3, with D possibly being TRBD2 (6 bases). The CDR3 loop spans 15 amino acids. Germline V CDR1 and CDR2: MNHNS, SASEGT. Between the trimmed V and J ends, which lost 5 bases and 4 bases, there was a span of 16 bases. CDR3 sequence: CASSYGGLLADTQYF. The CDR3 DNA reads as TGTGCCAGCAGTTATGGGGGACTCCTTGCAGATACGCAGTATTTT.

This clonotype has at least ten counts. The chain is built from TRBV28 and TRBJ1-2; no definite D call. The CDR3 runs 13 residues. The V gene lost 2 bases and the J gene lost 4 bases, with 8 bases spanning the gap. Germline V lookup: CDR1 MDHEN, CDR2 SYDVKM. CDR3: CASSLQEVYGYTF. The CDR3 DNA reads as TGTGCCAGCAGTTTACAGGAGGTCTATGGCTACACCTTC.

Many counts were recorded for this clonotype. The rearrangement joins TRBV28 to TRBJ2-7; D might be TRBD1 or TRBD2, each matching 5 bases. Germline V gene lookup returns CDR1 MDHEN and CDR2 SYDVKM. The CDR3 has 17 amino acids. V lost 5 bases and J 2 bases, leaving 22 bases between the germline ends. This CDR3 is CASSTLWSGTEAYEQYF. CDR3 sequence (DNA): TGTGCCAGCAGTACGCTGTGGTCCGGGACGGAAGCCTACGAGCAGTACTTC.

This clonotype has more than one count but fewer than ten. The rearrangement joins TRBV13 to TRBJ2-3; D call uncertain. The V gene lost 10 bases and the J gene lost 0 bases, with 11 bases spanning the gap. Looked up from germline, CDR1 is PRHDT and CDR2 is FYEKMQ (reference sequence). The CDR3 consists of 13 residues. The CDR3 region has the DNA TGTGCCACCGCCATAAGAAGCACAGATACGCAGTATTTT. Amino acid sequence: CATAIRSTDTQYF. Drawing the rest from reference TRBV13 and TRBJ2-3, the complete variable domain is AAGVIQSPRHLIKEKRETATLKCYPIPRHDTVYWYQQGPGQDPQFLISFYEKMQSDKGSIPDRFSAQQFSDYHSELNMSSLELGDSALYFCATAIRSTDTQYFGPGTRLTVL.

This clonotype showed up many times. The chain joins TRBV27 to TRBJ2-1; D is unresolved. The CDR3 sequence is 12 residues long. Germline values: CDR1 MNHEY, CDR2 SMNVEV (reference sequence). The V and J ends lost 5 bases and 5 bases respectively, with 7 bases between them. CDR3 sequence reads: CASSPRNNEQFF. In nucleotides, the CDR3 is TGTGCCAGCAGTCCAAGGAACAATGAGCAGTTCTTC.

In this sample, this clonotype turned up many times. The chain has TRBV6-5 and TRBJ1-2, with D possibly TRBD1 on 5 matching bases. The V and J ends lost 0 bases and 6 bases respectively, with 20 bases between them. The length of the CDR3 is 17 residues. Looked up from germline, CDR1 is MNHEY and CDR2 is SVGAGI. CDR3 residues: CASSYSIDWPGQDGYTF. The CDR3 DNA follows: TGTGCCAGCAGTTACTCGATCGATTGGCCAGGGCAAGATGGCTACACCTTC.

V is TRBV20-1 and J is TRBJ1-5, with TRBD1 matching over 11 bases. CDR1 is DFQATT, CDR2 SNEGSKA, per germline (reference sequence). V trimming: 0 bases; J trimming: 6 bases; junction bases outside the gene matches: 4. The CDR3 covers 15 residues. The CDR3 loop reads CSAREDRGPSQPQHF. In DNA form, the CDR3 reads TGCAGTGCTAGAGAGGACAGGGGGCCAAGTCAGCCCCAGCATTTT.

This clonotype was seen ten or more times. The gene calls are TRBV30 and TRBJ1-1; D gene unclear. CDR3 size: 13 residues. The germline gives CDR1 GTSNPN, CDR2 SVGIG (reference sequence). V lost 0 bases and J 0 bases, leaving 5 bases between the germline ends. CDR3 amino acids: CAWSVPVNTEAFF. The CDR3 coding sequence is TGTGCCTGGAGTGTACCAGTGAACACTGAAGCTTTCTTT.

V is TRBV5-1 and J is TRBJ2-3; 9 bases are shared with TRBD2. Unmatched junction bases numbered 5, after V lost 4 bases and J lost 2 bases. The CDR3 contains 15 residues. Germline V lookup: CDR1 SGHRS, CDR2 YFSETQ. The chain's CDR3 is CASSRTSGPTDTQYF. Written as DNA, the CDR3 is TGCGCCAGCAGCCGTACTAGCGGGCCCACAGATACGCAGTATTTT.